This entry lists 32 T cell receptor beta chains sequenced from one sample in a study of control samples from healthy donors and cancer patients. Profiling relied on immunoSEQ multiplex PCR, and the TCRdb table lists in-frame clones only, not all of them. The table for this sample gives some 180,000 clones. Source material: blood. The receptors come from a woman aged 25 to 39 in good health.

The chain carries TRBV27 and TRBJ1-1; 9 bases fit TRBD1. Germline loops: CDR1 MNHEY, CDR2 SMNVEV (reference sequence). Trimming at V came to 6 bases and at J to 1 base, leaving 9 bases not matched to a gene. The CDR3 spans 16 residues. The CDR3 DNA sequence: TGTGCCAGCAGGAGGACCGGGACAGGGACGAACACTGAAGCTTTCTTT. It encodes CASRRTGTGTNTEAFF.

The chain carries TRBV27 and TRBJ2-1, with D possibly being TRBD1 or TRBD2 (6 bases each). Germline V CDR1 and CDR2: MNHEY, SMNVEV (reference sequence). The CDR3 runs 17 residues. V shed 3 bases and J shed 8 bases, with 23 bases lying between them. CDR3 residues: CASSFQLGTGGHHEQFF. The DNA for the CDR3 is TGTGCCAGCAGTTTCCAACTTGGGACTGGGGGACACCATGAGCAGTTCTTC.

V and J are TRBV13 and TRBJ2-1; 12 bases fit TRBD2. The CDR3 is 16 amino acids. Germline V gene sequence: CDR1 PRHDT, CDR2 FYEKMQ (reference sequence). Losses at the gene ends were 5 bases for V and 8 bases for J; bases not matched to a gene: 10. The CDR3 sequence: CASSPLAGGLRYEQFF. In DNA form, the CDR3 reads TGTGCCAGCAGCCCCCTAGCGGGGGGGCTAAGGTATGAGCAGTTCTTC.

The rearrangement joins TRBV10-3 to TRBJ2-7; the D gene is possibly TRBD2 (7 bases). Trimming shortened V by 4 bases and J by 4 bases, and 14 bases separated the two germline ends. Germline V gene lookup returns CDR1 ENHRY and CDR2 SYGVKD. The CDR3 extends over 14 amino acids. This CDR3 reads CAISARGQEYEQYF. The DNA for the CDR3 is TGTGCCATCAGTGCGCGGGGGCAAGAGTACGAGCAGTACTTC.

The chain has TRBV18 and TRBJ2-5, with D perhaps TRBD1 (6 bases). Trimming stripped 6 bases from V and 4 bases from J, with 12 bases between. The germline V gene encodes CDR1 KGHSH and CDR2 LQKENI. CDR3 size: 13 residues. The CDR3 DNA sequence: TGTGCCAGCTCGAACAGGGTGGGAGAGACCCAGTACTTC. Translating gives CASSNRVGETQYF.

The chain carries TRBV6-5 and TRBJ2-2; 9 bases are shared with TRBD1. The CDR3 runs to 14 residues. V dropped 8 bases and J dropped 5; count of bases not matched to a gene: 6. The V gene's germline CDR1 is MNHEY and CDR2 SVGAGI. The chain's CDR3 is CASLDRGGTGELFF. In DNA form, the CDR3 reads TGTGCCAGCCTGGACAGGGGAGGGACCGGGGAGCTGTTTTTT.

Here the CDR3 DNA reads TGCGCCAGCAGCCAAGTGGGACTAGATACGCAGTATTTT. It encodes CASSQVGLDTQYF. This chain links TRBV4-1 with TRBJ2-3; perhaps TRBD2 as D (6 bases). Looked up from germline, CDR1 is MGHRA and CDR2 is YSYEKL. The V end lost 1 base, the J end lost 5 bases, and 7 bases lay between the germline ends. This CDR3 is 13 amino acids long.

V is TRBV7-2 and J is TRBJ2-7; D gene unclear. Trimming stripped 2 bases from V and 5 bases from J, with 10 bases between. This CDR3 comprises 13 residues. CDR1 and CDR2 (germline): SGHTA, FQGNSA. As DNA, the CDR3 is TGTGCCAGCAGCTTAAGGGCTGGTAACGAGCAGTACTTC. Translated: CASSLRAGNEQYF.

This chain uses TRBV12-3 or TRBV12-4 with TRBJ1-2, with D unresolved. This CDR3 comprises 13 residues. V was shortened by 2 bases and J by 5 bases, with 9 bases between the two germline ends. CDR3 loop: CASSLRIRYGYTF. The CDR3 bases are TGTGCCAGCAGTTTACGTATCCGGTATGGCTACACCTTC.

The rearrangement joins TRBV5-6 to TRBJ2-5; either TRBD1 or TRBD2 may fit D (6 bases each). This CDR3 contains 16 residues. Germline V gives CDR1 SGHDT, CDR2 YYEEEE. V was pared by 3 bases and J by 5 bases, with 20 bases between. The chain's CDR3 is CASSSRPSGEAETQYF. CDR3 nucleotide sequence: TGTGCCAGCAGCTCTCGACCGTCAGGGGAGGCGGAGACCCAGTACTTC.

This sequence joins TRBV28 and TRBJ1-6, with D hard to call. CDR3 length: 18 amino acids. V was clipped by 0 bases and J by 0 bases, with 12 bases between them. Germline CDR1 is MDHEN and CDR2 is SYDVKM. The CDR3 sequence is CASSLWPTRRSYNSPLHF. The DNA for the CDR3 is TGTGCCAGCAGTTTATGGCCCACCCGACGCTCCTATAATTCACCCCTCCACTTT.

The V gene is TRBV7-9, the J gene TRBJ1-2, with D tentatively TRBD1 (5 bases). The germline gives CDR1 SEHNR, CDR2 FQNEAQ (reference sequence). The CDR3 totals 13 residues. V shed 1 base and J shed 5 bases, with 8 bases lying between them. The CDR3 is CASSLGGEYGYTF. For the CDR3, the DNA is TGTGCCAGCAGCTTAGGAGGGGAATATGGCTACACCTTC. The variable domain in full, with the rest retrieved from reference TRBV7-9 and TRBJ1-2, is DTGVSQNPRHKITKRGQNVTFRCDPISEHNRLYWYRQTLGQGPEFLTYFQNEAQLEKSRLLSDRFSAERPKGSFSTLEIQRTEQGDSAMYLCASSLGGEYGYTFGSGTRLTVV.

V gene TRBV9 combines with J gene TRBJ2-7; no clear D gene. Trimming removed 4 bases from V and 4 bases from J, with 15 bases in between. This CDR3 has 14 residues. From germline, CDR1 is SGDLS and CDR2 YYNGEE. The CDR3 here is CASSRNSDGYEQYF. As DNA, the CDR3 is TGTGCCAGCAGCCGGAATAGTGACGGATACGAGCAGTACTTC.

This chain links TRBV21-1 with TRBJ1-2; the table's TRBD1 call for D was not verified on the DNA. TRBV21-1 is noted as a pseudogene. This CDR3 is built from 16 residues. CDR3 sequence reads: CASRRDRDPSNYGYTF. The CDR3 DNA reads TGTGCCAGCAGGAGGGACAGGGACCCTTCTAACTATGGCTACACCTTC.

The V call is TRBV2, the J call TRBJ1-2, with TRBD1 matching 8 bases. This CDR3 comprises 14 residues. Germline V lookup: CDR1 SNHLY, CDR2 FYNNEI. V trimming: 6 bases; J trimming: 6 bases; junction bases outside the gene matches: 9. The CDR3 loop reads CASRGGQGGNGYTF. CDR3 nucleotide sequence: TGTGCCAGCAGAGGAGGACAGGGCGGCAATGGCTACACCTTC.

The chain is built from TRBV5-6 and TRBJ2-2; no reliable D call. This CDR3 contains 12 residues. Germline V CDR1 and CDR2: SGHDT, YYEEEE. Trimming removed 0 bases from V and 6 bases from J, with 3 bases in between. The CDR3 coding sequence is TGTGCCAGCAGCTTGGAGGCCGGGGAGCTGTTTTTT. It translates to CASSLEAGELFF.

J is TRBJ1-1 and V is TRBV19; D gene uncertain. This CDR3 has 15 residues. Germline assignment: CDR1 LNHDA and CDR2 SQIVND (reference sequence). V shed 7 bases and J shed 4 bases, with 19 bases lying between them. As DNA, the CDR3 is TGTGCCAGTACCCGGACGGACGGTGCGCCCACTGAAGCTTTCTTT. It specifies CASTRTDGAPTEAFF.

The chain is built from TRBV16 and TRBJ2-7; 7 positions match TRBD1. The CDR3 has 14 amino acids. The junction had 5 bases not matched to a gene; V was cut back by 5 bases and J by 1 base. Germline CDR1 KGHSY, CDR2 FQNENV. The CDR3 region is CASSTAGGSYEQYF. The DNA of the CDR3 is TGTGCCAGCAGCACCGCAGGGGGATCCTACGAGCAGTACTTC.

The gene calls are TRBV6-5 and TRBJ1-3; D unresolved. The V gene's germline CDR1 is MNHEY and CDR2 SVGAGI. The CDR3 contains 14 residues. V shed 4 bases and J shed 3 bases, with 10 bases lying between them. CDR3 amino acids: CASSSLLVGNTIYF. As DNA, the CDR3 is TGTGCCAGCAGTTCCCTATTAGTTGGAAACACCATATATTTT.

The V gene is TRBV7-9, the J gene TRBJ1-2; 10 nucleotides line up with TRBD1. Germline CDR1 and CDR2: SEHNR and FQNEAQ (reference sequence). V lost 6 bases and J lost 2; bases outside the gene matches: 6. The CDR3 runs 15 residues. CDR3 sequence reads: CASSYRQGANYGYTF. The CDR3, as DNA: TGTGCCAGCAGTTACAGACAGGGGGCGAACTATGGCTACACCTTC.

The chain carries TRBV18 and TRBJ1-2; 7 nucleotides align to TRBD1. V shed 6 bases and J 8 bases; nucleotides not matched to a gene: 18. There are 16 residues in the CDR3. Germline V gives CDR1 KGHSH, CDR2 LQKENI. The CDR3 loop reads CASSPIGKGAAWGYTF. CDR3 sequence (DNA): TGTGCCAGCTCCCCCATTGGGAAGGGGGCAGCGTGGGGCTACACCTTC.

The chain employs TRBV28 and TRBJ1-2; D is undetermined. Looked up from germline, CDR1 is MDHEN and CDR2 is SYDVKM. The germline V and J ends were trimmed by 7 bases and 1 base, with 13 bases remaining between them. The CDR3 has 14 amino acids. DNA of the CDR3: TGTGCCAGCACCCCGATAGGTTATAACTATGGCTACACCTTC. Its protein is CASTPIGYNYGYTF.

This chain connects TRBV20-1 to TRBJ1-4; D gene unclear. V was trimmed by 3 bases and J by 5 bases, leaving 4 bases between them. The CDR3 loop spans 11 amino acids. The V gene's germline CDR1 is DFQATT and CDR2 SNEGSKA (reference sequence). Here the CDR3 reads CSARGNEKLFF. In nucleotides, the CDR3 is TGCAGTGCTAGGGGGAATGAAAAACTGTTTTTT.

The V gene is TRBV19, the J gene TRBJ1-1; D not certain. Trimming stripped 5 bases from V and 1 base from J, with 11 bases between. The CDR3 is 14 residues long. Germline loops: CDR1 LNHDA, CDR2 SQIVND (reference sequence). CDR3 region: CASSGERWNTEAFF. In DNA, the CDR3 is TGTGCCAGTAGTGGGGAACGGTGGAACACTGAAGCTTTCTTT.

The V call is TRBV27, the J call TRBJ2-2; 8 bases align to TRBD2. The CDR3 covers 16 residues. Germline CDR1 MNHEY, CDR2 SMNVEV (reference sequence). V trimming: 4 bases; J trimming: 3 bases; junction bases outside the gene matches: 7. CDR3 sequence (DNA): TGTGCCAGCAGTTCCCCCGGGGGGGGCGACACCGGGGAGCTGTTTTTT. Encoded protein: CASSSPGGGDTGELFF.

The V and J genes are TRBV4-1 and TRBJ1-5; weak D call: TRBD1 (6 bases). Trimming took off 1 base at V and 6 bases at J, with 16 bases between the two ends. Germline V lookup: CDR1 MGHRA, CDR2 YSYEKL. The CDR3 loop spans 16 amino acids. The CDR3 sequence: CASSQGSTGSGQPQHF. The CDR3, as DNA: TGCGCCAGCAGCCAAGGGTCGACAGGCTCAGGTCAGCCCCAGCATTTT.

The V and J genes are TRBV10-2 and TRBJ2-1; D tentatively fits TRBD1 or TRBD2 (5 bases each). The CDR3 extends over 13 amino acids. Trimming took off 2 bases at V and 8 bases at J, with 10 bases between the two ends. From germline, CDR1 is WSHSY and CDR2 SAAADI. The CDR3 sequence is CASSEAREYEQFF. The CDR3 DNA sequence: TGCGCCAGCAGTGAGGCCAGGGAGTATGAGCAGTTCTTC.

With regard to this clone: The same CDR3 arises from other DNA sequences in this sample as well. The chain joins TRBV7-2 to TRBJ2-7; no clear D. Germline loops: CDR1 SGHTA, CDR2 FQGNSA. The CDR3 consists of 11 residues. Trimming pared 1 base from V and 6 bases from J, leaving 4 bases between. The CDR3 DNA is TGTGCCAGCAGCTTAGTGGCCGAGCAGTACTTC. Residues: CASSLVAEQYF.

The genes are TRBV11-2 and TRBJ2-7; 9 bases agree with TRBD1. The CDR3 consists of 16 residues. Germline loops: CDR1 SGHAT, CDR2 FQNNGV. The trim removed 0 bases at V and 3 bases at J, leaving 6 bases unmatched. CDR3 DNA sequence: TGTGCCAGCAGCTTAGATAGTTCGGACAGGGGCTACGAGCAGTACTTC. Protein: CASSLDSSDRGYEQYF.

The chain recombines TRBV6-5 with TRBJ1-3, with D tentatively TRBD1 (5 bases). V lost 6 bases, J lost 11 bases, and 23 bases lay in between. Germline assignment: CDR1 MNHEY and CDR2 SVGAGI. The CDR3 runs 15 residues. The chain's CDR3 is CASRFSVGQGYAIYF. CDR3 sequence (DNA): TGTGCCAGCAGATTTTCCGTCGGACAAGGTTACGCCATATATTTT.

Turning to this clone: Different DNA sequences within this sample yield the same CDR3. V and J are TRBV7-9 and TRBJ2-5; 7 bases line up with TRBD2. The V gene's germline CDR1 is SEHNR and CDR2 FQNEAQ (reference sequence). The junction had 5 bases not matched to a gene; V was cut back by 2 bases and J by 5 bases. The CDR3 runs to 14 residues. Here the CDR3 reads CASSLSGGMETQYF. The CDR3 DNA follows: TGTGCCAGCAGCTTATCCGGGGGGATGGAGACCCAGTACTTC. Full variable domain (rest looked up from reference TRBV7-9 and TRBJ2-5): DTGVSQNPRHKITKRGQNVTFRCDPISEHNRLYWYRQTLGQGPEFLTYFQNEAQLEKSRLLSDRFSAERPKGSFSTLEIQRTEQGDSAMYLCASSLSGGMETQYFGPGTRLLVL.

This rearrangement joins TRBV7-2 to TRBJ1-5; 8 bases match TRBD1. Trimming removed 4 bases from V and 7 bases from J; junction bases left unmatched: 9. CDR3 length equals 15 residues. Germline CDR1 is SGHTA and CDR2 is FQGNSA. The CDR3 bases are TGTGCCAGCAGCTCCCTCGGACAGGGAGGGCAGCCCCAGCATTTT. This gives the protein CASSSLGQGGQPQHF.